Listed below are T cell receptor beta chains from one sample, sequenced in a study of T cell responses to AZD1222 COVID-19 vaccine. Generated by immunoSEQ multiplex PCR, the TCRdb table keeps only in-frame clones and is missing some. Seen here are more than 85,000 clones, roughly 88% observed once, and the top ten hold 2% to 3%. The sequences come from peripheral blood, collected on day 0 of AZD1222 vaccination. The receptors originated from an adult in good health. The CDR3 runs from the conserved cysteine through the conserved F or W. A D gene is named only where the DNA matches it firmly. Where a row states a size, it is once, few, many or the class of an expanded clone; other rows omit it.

clone_size	v_call	j_call	d_call	cdr3_length	cdr3_nt	cdr3_aa
-	TRBV28	TRBJ1-4	-	12	TGTGCCAGCAGCCAAGGCAACAAAAAACTGTTTTTT	CASSQGNKKLFF
-	TRBV5-4	TRBJ2-1	TRBD2	14	TGTGCCAGCAGCTTAGCGGGGGGGCAAAATGAGCAGTTCTTC	CASSLAGGQNEQFF
-	TRBV25-1	TRBJ2-7	-	13	TGTGCCAGCAATGGGGCGGGGACCTACGAGCAGTACTTC	CASNGAGTYEQYF
-	TRBV10-2	TRBJ2-7	-	13	TGCGCCAGCAGCCAACCCGCAGTAGAGGAGCAGTACTTC	CASSQPAVEEQYF
-	TRBV2	TRBJ1-2	-	16	TGTGCCAGCTCGATTCGGGCGACTTCTACTGGTTATGGCTACACCTTC	CASSIRATSTGYGYTF
-	TRBV5-8	TRBJ2-4	-	13	TGTGCCAGCAGCTTTTCCGGGAGATACATTCAGTACTTC	CASSFSGRYIQYF
-	TRBV3-1/TRBV3-2	TRBJ2-7	TRBD2	14	TGTGCCAGCAGTTATGCGGGAGCCACCTACGAGCAGTACTTC	CASSYAGATYEQYF
-	TRBV4-3	TRBJ2-1	TRBD1	15	TGCGCCAGCAGCCGGGGGACAGGGGGTCAGAATGAGCAGTTCTTC	CASSRGTGGQNEQFF
-	TRBV11-1	TRBJ2-5	TRBD1	15	TGTGCCAGCAGCTTACTACAGGGGCCCCAAGAGACCCAGTACTTC	CASSLLQGPQETQYF
-	TRBV5-1	TRBJ2-1	TRBD2	15	TGCGCCAGCAGCTTGAGGGCGGGAGGCTACAATGAGCAGTTCTTC	CASSLRAGGYNEQFF
-	TRBV2	TRBJ2-7	-	17	TGTGCCAGCAGTGAAGGGACTATGTCGATTTTTGGGGGCGAGCAGTACTTC	CASSEGTMSIFGGEQYF
once	TRBV25-1	TRBJ2-2	-	13	TGTGCCAGCAGTGCCCTAAGGGCTGGGGGGTTGTTTTTT	CASSALRAGGLFF
-	TRBV21-1	TRBJ2-3	-	15	TGTGCCAGCAGCGCGACTAGCGGAGCGACAGATACGCAGTATTTT	CASSATSGATDTQYF
-	TRBV5-4	TRBJ2-3	-	15	TGTGCCAGCAGTCTCGACAGCACCAGCACAGATACGCAGTATTTT	CASSLDSTSTDTQYF
-	TRBV6-2/TRBV6-3	TRBJ2-7	-	14	TGTGCCAGCAGTACCAGACTAGGGGCCTACGAGCAGTACTTC	CASSTRLGAYEQYF
-	TRBV11-3	TRBJ1-4	-	16	TGTGCCAGCAGCCCGCGGCTGGGGGCGCCTATAGAAAAACTGTTTTTT	CASSPRLGAPIEKLFF
once	TRBV4-1	TRBJ2-1	TRBD2	17	TGCGCCAGCAGCCAAGGGGGCGGGAGGAGCTCCTACAATGAGCAGTTCTTC	CASSQGGGRSSYNEQFF
-	TRBV6-1	TRBJ1-2	-	11	TGTGCCAGCAGTGATTCTTATGGCTACACCTTC	CASSDSYGYTF
once	TRBV2	TRBJ2-3	TRBD1	14	TGTGCCAGCCGGACAGGGTGGTCCAAGGATACGCAGTATTTT	CASRTGWSKDTQYF
-	TRBV14	TRBJ1-1	-	13	TGTGCCAGCAGCCAAGCCGGGACCTCTGAAGCTTTCTTT	CASSQAGTSEAFF
-	TRBV6-2/TRBV6-3	TRBJ2-5	TRBD2	16	TGTGCCAGCAGCCCCTGGACTAGCGGGCCCCAAGAGACCCAGTACTTC	CASSPWTSGPQETQYF
-	TRBV6-6	TRBJ1-4	TRBD1	16	TGTGCCAGCAGTTACTGGGCCCGGACAGGGAACGAAAAACTGTTTTTT	CASSYWARTGNEKLFF
-	TRBV19	TRBJ2-3	TRBD1	16	TGTGCCAGTAGCCACACGGGGACAGGGGGCGCAGATACGCAGTATTTT	CASSHTGTGGADTQYF
-	TRBV20-1	TRBJ1-4	-	13	TGCAGTGCTAGTAAGGCAGACGATGAAAAACTGTTTTTT	CSASKADDEKLFF
-	TRBV10-2	TRBJ2-1	-	12	TGCGCCAGCACCGACACGTACAATGAGCAGTTCTTC	CASTDTYNEQFF
-	TRBV7-8	TRBJ1-2	-	20	TGTGCCAGCAGCTTAGGGGCTAGGGACTTCTGGTCGTGGGGGAACTATGGCTACACCTTC	CASSLGARDFWSWGNYGYTF
-	TRBV7-9	TRBJ1-5	-	14	TGTGCCAGCAGCTCCTCGGTGGGCAATCAGCCCCAGCATTTT	CASSSSVGNQPQHF
-	TRBV29-1	TRBJ2-5	-	12	TGCAGCGCCGAAGGGGGGTATGAGACCCAGTACTTC	CSAEGGYETQYF
-	TRBV12-3/TRBV12-4	TRBJ1-2	TRBD1	13	TGTGCCAGCACTCCGGACAGGCACCATGGCTACACCTTC	CASTPDRHHGYTF
-	TRBV20-1	TRBJ1-2	-	13	TGCAGTGCTAGTAGGGCGGCCGCCTATGGCTACACCTTC	CSASRAAAYGYTF
-	TRBV28	TRBJ1-5	-	12	TGTGCCAGCAGTGCAGGGATTCAGCCCCAGCATTTT	CASSAGIQPQHF
-	TRBV5-1	TRBJ2-5	-	13	TGCGCCAGCAGCTTGGTGGGTAGCGAGACCCAGTACTTC	CASSLVGSETQYF
-	TRBV28	TRBJ2-7	TRBD1	15	TGTGCCAGCAGTTCTGGGACAGGATTCCCCTACGAGCAGTACTTC	CASSSGTGFPYEQYF
-	TRBV6-5	TRBJ2-7	TRBD1	13	TGTGCCAGTGGGAGACAGGGGGATGGCGAGCAGTACTTC	CASGRQGDGEQYF
once	TRBV4-3	TRBJ2-1	TRBD2	18	TGCGCCAGCAGCCAACTAGCGGCACCCGTGAACCGTTACAATGAGCAGTTCTTC	CASSQLAAPVNRYNEQFF
-	TRBV2	TRBJ1-5	TRBD1	15	TGTGCCAGCAGGGTCGGGACAGGCAGCAATCAGCCCCAGCATTTT	CASRVGTGSNQPQHF
-	TRBV12-5	TRBJ1-1	TRBD1	13	TGTGCTAGTGGTTGGGACAGGGGATCTGAAGCTTTCTTT	CASGWDRGSEAFF
-	TRBV20-1	TRBJ2-5	-	15	TGCAGTGCTAGTCCGACGGAACCGTACCAAGAGACCCAGTACTTC	CSASPTEPYQETQYF
-	TRBV15	TRBJ1-1	-	13	TGTGCCACCAGCGGGGCCTGGGGAGCTGAAGCTTTCTTT	CATSGAWGAEAFF
-	TRBV4-2	TRBJ2-1	-	15	TGTGCCAGCAGCCAAGTTGGCGCCTCCTACAATGAGCAGTTCTTC	CASSQVGASYNEQFF
-	TRBV21-1	TRBJ1-5	-	22	TGTGCCAGCAGCAAAGCGCTTTATTTCACGAACCATTTTCGGGACAGCAATCAGCCCCAGCATTTT	CASSKALYFTNHFRDSNQPQHF
-	TRBV5-1	TRBJ1-2	-	15	TGCGCCAGCAGCTTGGGAGGCCGGGAGAACTATGGCTACACCTTC	CASSLGGRENYGYTF
-	TRBV10-1	TRBJ1-2	-	13	TGCGCCAGCAGTGAGTCGCCTACCTATGGCTACACCTTC	CASSESPTYGYTF
-	TRBV4-3	TRBJ2-1	-	14	TGCGCCAGCAGCCAAGAGCTGGTCGAAAATGAGCAGTTCTTC	CASSQELVENEQFF
-	TRBV15	TRBJ1-4	-	13	TGTGCCACCAGCAGATCTTTTAATGAAAAACTGTTTTTT	CATSRSFNEKLFF
-	TRBV6-5	TRBJ1-1	TRBD1	13	TGTGCCAGCAAGGAGGGGACAGGGCTTTCAGCTTTCTTT	CASKEGTGLSAFF
-	TRBV29-1	TRBJ2-1	TRBD2	15	TGCAGCGTTGAAGGGAGGGCTAGCGGGAGCGATGAGCAGTTCTTC	CSVEGRASGSDEQFF
-	TRBV24-1	TRBJ2-7	TRBD2	14	TGTGCCACCAGTGACCGGACTAGCGGGAACGAGCAGTACTTC	CATSDRTSGNEQYF
-	TRBV7-8	TRBJ1-6	-	16	TGTGCCAGCAGCACACACAGGGAGGCCTATAATTCACCCCTCCACTTT	CASSTHREAYNSPLHF
once	TRBV9	TRBJ1-3	-	13	TGTGCCAGCAGCGACGGGGCTGGAAACACCATATATTTT	CASSDGAGNTIYF
once	TRBV19	TRBJ2-6	TRBD1	17	TGTGCCAGTAAACAGGGGATTGCGAGCTCTGGGGCCAACGTCCTGACTTTC	CASKQGIASSGANVLTF
-	TRBV7-9	TRBJ2-2	TRBD2	16	TGTGCCAGCAGCCCCCGGGGAGGGTTGAACACCGGGGAGCTGTTTTTT	CASSPRGGLNTGELFF
once	TRBV5-1	TRBJ2-2	TRBD2	14	TGCGCCAGCAGCTTGGTGTCTAGCGGCGGGGAGCTGTTTTTT	CASSLVSSGGELFF
-	TRBV11-1	TRBJ2-3	-	14	TGTGCCAGCAGCTTAGGGTTCAGCACAGATACGCAGTATTTT	CASSLGFSTDTQYF
-	TRBV5-5	TRBJ2-7	-	13	TGTGCCAGCAGCGCTCAGGGGTCCTACGAGCAGTACTTC	CASSAQGSYEQYF
-	TRBV14	TRBJ1-3	-	13	TGTGCCAGCAGCCAAGTTCCTGGAAACACCATATATTTT	CASSQVPGNTIYF
once	TRBV29-1	TRBJ2-5	-	14	TGCAGCGTTGAATGGCGGGACAGTCCAGAGACCCAGTACTTC	CSVEWRDSPETQYF